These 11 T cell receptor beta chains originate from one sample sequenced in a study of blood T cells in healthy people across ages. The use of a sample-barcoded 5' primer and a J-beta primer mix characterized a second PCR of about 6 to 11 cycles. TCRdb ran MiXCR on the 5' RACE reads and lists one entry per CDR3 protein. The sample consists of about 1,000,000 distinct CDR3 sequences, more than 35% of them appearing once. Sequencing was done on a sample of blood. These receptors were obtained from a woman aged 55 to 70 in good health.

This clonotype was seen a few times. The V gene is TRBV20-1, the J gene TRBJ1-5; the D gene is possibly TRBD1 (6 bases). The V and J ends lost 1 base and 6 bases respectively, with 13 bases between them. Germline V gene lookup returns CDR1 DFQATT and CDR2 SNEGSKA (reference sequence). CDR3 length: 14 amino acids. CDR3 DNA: TGCAGTGCTAGAGGAGTGGGGGGCGGTCAGCCCCAGCATTTT. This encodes CSARGVGGGQPQHF.

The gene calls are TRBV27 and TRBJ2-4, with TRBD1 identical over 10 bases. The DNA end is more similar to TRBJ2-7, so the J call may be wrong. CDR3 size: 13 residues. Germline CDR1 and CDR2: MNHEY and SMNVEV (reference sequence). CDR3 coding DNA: TGTGCCAGCGGGACAGGGGTAAACTACGAGCAGTACTTC. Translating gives CASGTGVNYEQYF.

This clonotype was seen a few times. CDR3 sequence reads: CASKTSGGEQFF. The DNA for the CDR3 is TGTGCCAGCAAGACGTCGGGGGGTGAGCAGTTCTTC. The chain links TRBV28 to TRBJ2-1; 7 nucleotides match TRBD2. This CDR3 spans 12 amino acids. Germline V gene lookup returns CDR1 MDHEN and CDR2 SYDVKM. V gave up 7 bases and J gave up 9 bases; unmatched junction bases: 6.

The CDR3 sequence: CASSISSGTVEQYF. CDR3 coding DNA: TGTGCCAGTAGTATCTCTAGCGGGACGGTTGAGCAGTACTTC. The chain carries TRBV19 and TRBJ2-7; the match to TRBD2 covers 9 bases. The V gene end was trimmed by 3 bases and the J gene end by 7 bases; junction bases not matched to a gene: 7. This CDR3 spans 14 amino acids. Germline V gene lookup returns CDR1 LNHDA and CDR2 SQIVND (reference sequence).

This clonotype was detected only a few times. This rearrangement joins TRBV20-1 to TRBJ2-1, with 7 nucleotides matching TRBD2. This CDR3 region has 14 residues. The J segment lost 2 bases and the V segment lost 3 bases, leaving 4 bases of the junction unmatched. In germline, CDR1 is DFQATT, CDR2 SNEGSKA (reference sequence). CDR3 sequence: CSARGGRPYNEQFF. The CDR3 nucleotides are TGCAGTGCTAGGGGAGGGAGACCCTACAATGAGCAGTTCTTC.

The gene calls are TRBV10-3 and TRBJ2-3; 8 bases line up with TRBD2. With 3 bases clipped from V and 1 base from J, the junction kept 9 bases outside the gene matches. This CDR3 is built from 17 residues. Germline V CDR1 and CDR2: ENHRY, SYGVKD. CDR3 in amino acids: CAISDPSGRGGTDTQYF. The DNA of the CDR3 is TGTGCCATCAGTGACCCGAGCGGGAGAGGGGGCACAGATACGCAGTATTTT.

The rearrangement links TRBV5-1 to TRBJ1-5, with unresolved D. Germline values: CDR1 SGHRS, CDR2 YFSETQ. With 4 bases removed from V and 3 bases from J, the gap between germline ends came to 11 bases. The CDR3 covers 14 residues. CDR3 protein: CASSVEAANQPQHF. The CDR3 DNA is TGCGCCAGCAGCGTGGAAGCCGCCAATCAGCCCCAGCATTTT.

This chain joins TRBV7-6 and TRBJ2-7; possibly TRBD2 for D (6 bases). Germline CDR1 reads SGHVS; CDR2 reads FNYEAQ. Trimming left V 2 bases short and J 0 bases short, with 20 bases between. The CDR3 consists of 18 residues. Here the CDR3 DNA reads TGTGCCAGCAGCTTATATCCCCTGCGGGGCAACTCCTCCTACGAGCAGTACTTC. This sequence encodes CASSLYPLRGNSSYEQYF.

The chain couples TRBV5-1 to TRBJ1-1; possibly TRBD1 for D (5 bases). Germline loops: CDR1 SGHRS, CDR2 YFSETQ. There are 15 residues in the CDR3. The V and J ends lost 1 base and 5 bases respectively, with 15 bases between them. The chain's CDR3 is CASSLIPGGGTEAFF. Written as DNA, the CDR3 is TGCGCCAGCAGCTTGATCCCGGGCGGGGGTACTGAAGCTTTCTTT.

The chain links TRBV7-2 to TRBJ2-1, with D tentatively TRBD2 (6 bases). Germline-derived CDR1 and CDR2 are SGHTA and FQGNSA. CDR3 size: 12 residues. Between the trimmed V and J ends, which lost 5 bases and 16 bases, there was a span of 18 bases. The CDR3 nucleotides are TGTGCCAGCAGCGGTGATCGGACTAAGAAATTCTTC. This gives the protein CASSGDRTKKFF. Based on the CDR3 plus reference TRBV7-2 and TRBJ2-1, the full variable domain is GAGVSQSPSNKVTEKGKDVELRCDPISGHTALYWYRQSLGQGLEFLIYFQGNSAPDKSGLPSDRFSAERTGGSVSTLTIQRTQQEDSAVYLCASSGDRTKKFFGPGTRLTVL.

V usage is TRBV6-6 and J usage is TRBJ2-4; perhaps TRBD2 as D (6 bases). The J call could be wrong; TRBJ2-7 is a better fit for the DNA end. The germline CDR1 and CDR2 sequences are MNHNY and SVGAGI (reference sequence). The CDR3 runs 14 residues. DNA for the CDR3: TGTGCCAGCAGTTACTTCCAGGGAGGCAACGAGCAGTACTTC. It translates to CASSYFQGGNEQYF.